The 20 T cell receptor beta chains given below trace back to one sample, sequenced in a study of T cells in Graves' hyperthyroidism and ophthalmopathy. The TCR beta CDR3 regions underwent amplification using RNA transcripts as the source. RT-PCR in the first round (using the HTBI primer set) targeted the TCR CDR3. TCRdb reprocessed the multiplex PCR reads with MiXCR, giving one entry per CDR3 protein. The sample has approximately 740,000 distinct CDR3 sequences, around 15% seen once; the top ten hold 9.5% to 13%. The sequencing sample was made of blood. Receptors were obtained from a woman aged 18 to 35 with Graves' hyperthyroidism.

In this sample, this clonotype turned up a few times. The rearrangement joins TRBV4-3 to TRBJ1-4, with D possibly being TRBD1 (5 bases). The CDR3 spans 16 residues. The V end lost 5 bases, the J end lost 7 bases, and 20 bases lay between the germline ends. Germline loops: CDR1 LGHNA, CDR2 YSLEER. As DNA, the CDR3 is TGCGCCAGCAGCAACGAGGGCACCCTTAGGGGTGAAAAACTGTTTTTT. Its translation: CASSNEGTLRGEKLFF.

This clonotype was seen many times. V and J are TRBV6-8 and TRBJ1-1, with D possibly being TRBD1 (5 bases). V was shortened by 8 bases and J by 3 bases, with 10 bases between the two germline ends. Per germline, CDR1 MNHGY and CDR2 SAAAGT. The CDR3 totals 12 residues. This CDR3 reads CASPGGDTEAFF. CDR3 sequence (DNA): TGTGCCAGCCCCGGGGGGGACACTGAAGCTTTCTTT.

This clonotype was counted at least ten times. Here the CDR3 DNA reads TGTGCCAGCATTACTTTCTCTGACACCACCTCCCCCTATGGCTACACCTTC. Amino acids: CASITFSDTTSPYGYTF. This chain uses TRBV2 with TRBJ1-2; D is unclear. The length of the CDR3 is 17 residues. Germline V gene data show CDR1 as SNHLY and CDR2 as FYNNEI. The V end lost 7 bases, the J end lost 4 bases, and 25 bases lay between the germline ends.

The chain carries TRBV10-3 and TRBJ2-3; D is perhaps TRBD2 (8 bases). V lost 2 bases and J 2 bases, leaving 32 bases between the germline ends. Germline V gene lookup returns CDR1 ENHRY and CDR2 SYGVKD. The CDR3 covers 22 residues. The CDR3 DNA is TGTGCCATCAGTGAGGATCCCTTGGTTGAACTAGCGGACAGGTCCTACACAGATACGCAGTATTTT. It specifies CAISEDPLVELADRSYTDTQYF.

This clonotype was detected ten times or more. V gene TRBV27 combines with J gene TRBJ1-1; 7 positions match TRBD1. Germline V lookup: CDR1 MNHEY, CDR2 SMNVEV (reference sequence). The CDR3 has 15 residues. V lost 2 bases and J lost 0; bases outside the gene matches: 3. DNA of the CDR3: TGTGCCAGCAGTTTAGGGACAGCTTTGAACACTGAAGCTTTCTTT. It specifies CASSLGTALNTEAFF.

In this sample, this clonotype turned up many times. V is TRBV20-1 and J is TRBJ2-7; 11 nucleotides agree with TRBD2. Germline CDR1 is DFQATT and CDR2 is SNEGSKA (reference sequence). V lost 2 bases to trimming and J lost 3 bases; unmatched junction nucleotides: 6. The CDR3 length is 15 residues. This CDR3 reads CSARSTSGSRYEQYF. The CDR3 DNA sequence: TGCAGTGCTAGATCCACTAGCGGGAGCCGCTACGAGCAGTACTTC.

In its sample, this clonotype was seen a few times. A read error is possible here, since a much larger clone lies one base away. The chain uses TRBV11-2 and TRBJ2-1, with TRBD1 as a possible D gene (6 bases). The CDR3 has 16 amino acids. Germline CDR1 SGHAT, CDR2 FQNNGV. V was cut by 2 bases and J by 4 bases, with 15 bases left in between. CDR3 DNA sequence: TGTGCCAGCAGCTTATTACAGGGCCCCCTTTACAATGAGCAGTTCTTC. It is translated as CASSLLQGPLYNEQFF.

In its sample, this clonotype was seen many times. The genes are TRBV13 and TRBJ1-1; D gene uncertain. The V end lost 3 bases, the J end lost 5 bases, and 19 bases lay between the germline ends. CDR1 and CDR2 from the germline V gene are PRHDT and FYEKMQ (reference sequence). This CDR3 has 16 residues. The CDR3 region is CASSFQWDPSWTEAFF. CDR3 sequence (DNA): TGTGCCAGCAGCTTCCAATGGGATCCAAGTTGGACTGAAGCTTTCTTT. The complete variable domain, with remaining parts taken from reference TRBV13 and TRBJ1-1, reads AAGVIQSPRHLIKEKRETATLKCYPIPRHDTVYWYQQGPGQDPQFLISFYEKMQSDKGSIPDRFSAQQFSDYHSELNMSSLELGDSALYFCASSFQWDPSWTEAFFGQGTRLTVV.

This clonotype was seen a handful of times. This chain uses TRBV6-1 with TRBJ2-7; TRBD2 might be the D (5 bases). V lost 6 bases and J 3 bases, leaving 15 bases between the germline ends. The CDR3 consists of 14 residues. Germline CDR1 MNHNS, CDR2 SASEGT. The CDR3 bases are TGTGCCAGCAGCCCTGAGGGATGGGGCTACGAGCAGTACTTC. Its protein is CASSPEGWGYEQYF.

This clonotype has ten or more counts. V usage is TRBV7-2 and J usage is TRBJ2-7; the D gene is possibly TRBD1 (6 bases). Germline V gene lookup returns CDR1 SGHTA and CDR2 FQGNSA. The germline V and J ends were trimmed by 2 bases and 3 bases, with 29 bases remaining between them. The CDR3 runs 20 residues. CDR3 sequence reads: CASSLREGQGIVKNGYEQYF. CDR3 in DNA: TGTGCCAGCAGCTTAAGAGAAGGTCAGGGGATCGTAAAAAACGGCTACGAGCAGTACTTC.

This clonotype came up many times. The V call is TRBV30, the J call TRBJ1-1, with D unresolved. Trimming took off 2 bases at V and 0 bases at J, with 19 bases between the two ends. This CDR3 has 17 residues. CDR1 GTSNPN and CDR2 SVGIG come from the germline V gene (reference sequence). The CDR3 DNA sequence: TGTGCCTGGAGTAACGTCTTGACGGGGTTCATGAACACTGAAGCTTTCTTT. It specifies CAWSNVLTGFMNTEAFF.

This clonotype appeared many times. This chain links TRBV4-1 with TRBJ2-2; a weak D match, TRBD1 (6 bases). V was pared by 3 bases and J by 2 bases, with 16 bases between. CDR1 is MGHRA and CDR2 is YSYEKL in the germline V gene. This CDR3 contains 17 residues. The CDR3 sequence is CASSQTTGHINTGELFF. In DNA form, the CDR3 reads TGCGCCAGCAGCCAGACGACGGGACACATCAACACCGGGGAGCTGTTTTTT.

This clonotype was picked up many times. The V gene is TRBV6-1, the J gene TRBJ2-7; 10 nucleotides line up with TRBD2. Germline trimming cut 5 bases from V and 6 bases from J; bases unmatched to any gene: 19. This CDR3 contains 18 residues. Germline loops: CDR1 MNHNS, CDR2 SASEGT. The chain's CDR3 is CASSSHRGGSGRATEQYF. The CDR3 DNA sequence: TGTGCCAGCAGTTCCCACCGCGGGGGCAGCGGGAGGGCCACCGAGCAGTACTTC.

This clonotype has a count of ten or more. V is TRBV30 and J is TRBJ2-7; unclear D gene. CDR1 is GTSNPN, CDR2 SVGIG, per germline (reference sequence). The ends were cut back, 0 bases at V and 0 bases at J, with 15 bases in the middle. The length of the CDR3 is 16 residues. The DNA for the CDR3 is TGTGCCTGGAGTGTATTGTACGGGCCTAGCTCCTACGAGCAGTACTTC. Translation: CAWSVLYGPSSYEQYF. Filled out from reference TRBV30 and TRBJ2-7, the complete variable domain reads SQTIHQWPATLVQPVGSPLSLECTVEGTSNPNLYWYRQAAGRGLQLLFYSVGIGQISSEVPQNLSASRPQDRQFILSSKKLLLSDSGFYLCAWSVLYGPSSYEQYFGPGTRLTVT.

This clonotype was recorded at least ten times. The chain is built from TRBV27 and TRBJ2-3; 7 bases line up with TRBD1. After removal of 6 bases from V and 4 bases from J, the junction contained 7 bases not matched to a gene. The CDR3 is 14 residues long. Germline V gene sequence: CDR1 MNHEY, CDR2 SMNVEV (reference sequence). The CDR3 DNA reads TGTGCCAGCAGGGGCAGGGGGTATGCAGATACGCAGTATTTT. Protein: CASRGRGYADTQYF.

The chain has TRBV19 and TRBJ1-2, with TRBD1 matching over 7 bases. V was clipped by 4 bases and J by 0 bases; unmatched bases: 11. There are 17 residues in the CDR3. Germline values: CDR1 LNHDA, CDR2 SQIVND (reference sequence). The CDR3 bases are TGTGCCAGTAGTAATGGAAACAGGGGTAGAGCTAACTATGGCTACACCTTC. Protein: CASSNGNRGRANYGYTF.

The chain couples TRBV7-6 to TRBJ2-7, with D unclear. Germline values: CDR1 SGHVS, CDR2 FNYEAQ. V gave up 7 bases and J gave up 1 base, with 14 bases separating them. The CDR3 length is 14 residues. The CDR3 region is CASIRDTVSYEQYF. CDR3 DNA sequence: TGTGCCAGCATCCGAGACACTGTTTCCTACGAGCAGTACTTC.

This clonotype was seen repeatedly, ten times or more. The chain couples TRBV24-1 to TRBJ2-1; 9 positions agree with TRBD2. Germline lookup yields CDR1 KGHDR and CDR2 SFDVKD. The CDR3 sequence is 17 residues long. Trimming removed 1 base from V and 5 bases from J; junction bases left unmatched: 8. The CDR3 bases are TGTGCCACCAGTGATTTACGGTCTAGCGGGGCGCACAATGAGCAGTTCTTC. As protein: CATSDLRSSGAHNEQFF.

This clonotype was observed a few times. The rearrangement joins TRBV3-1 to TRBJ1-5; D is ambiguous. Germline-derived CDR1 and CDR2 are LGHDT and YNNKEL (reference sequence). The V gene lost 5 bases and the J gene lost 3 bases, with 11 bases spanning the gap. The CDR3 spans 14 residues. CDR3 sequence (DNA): TGTGCCAGCAGCAAACACTCAGCCAATCAGCCCCAGCATTTT. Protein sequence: CASSKHSANQPQHF.

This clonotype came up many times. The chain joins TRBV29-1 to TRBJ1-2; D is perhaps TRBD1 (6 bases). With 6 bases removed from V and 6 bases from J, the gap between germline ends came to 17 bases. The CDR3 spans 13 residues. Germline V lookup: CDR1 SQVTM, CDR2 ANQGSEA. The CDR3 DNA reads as TGCAGCGTCGCGAGAGGGGGTTCCGATGGCTACACCTTC. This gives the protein CSVARGGSDGYTF.